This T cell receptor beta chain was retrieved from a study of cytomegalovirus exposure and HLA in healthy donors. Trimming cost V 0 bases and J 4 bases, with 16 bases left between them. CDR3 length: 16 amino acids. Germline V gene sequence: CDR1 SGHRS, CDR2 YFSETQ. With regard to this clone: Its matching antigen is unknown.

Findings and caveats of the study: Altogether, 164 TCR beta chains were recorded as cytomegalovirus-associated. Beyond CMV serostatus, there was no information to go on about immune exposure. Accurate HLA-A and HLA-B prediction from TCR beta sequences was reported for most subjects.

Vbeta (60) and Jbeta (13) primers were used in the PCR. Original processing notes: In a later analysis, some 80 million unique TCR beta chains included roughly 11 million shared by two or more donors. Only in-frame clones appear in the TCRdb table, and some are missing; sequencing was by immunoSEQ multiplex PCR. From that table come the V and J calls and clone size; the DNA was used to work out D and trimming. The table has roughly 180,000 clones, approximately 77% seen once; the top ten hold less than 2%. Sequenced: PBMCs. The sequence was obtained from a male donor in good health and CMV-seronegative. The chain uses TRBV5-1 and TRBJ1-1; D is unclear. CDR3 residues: CASSLALRGFGTEAFF. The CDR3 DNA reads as TGCGCCAGCAGCTTGGCCTTACGGGGTTTTGGCACTGAAGCTTTCTTT.